A single sample is the source of the 26 T cell receptor beta chains below, sequenced in a study of stem cell transplantation in POMP-related autoinflammatory disease. The table came from immunoSEQ multiplex PCR; TCRdb's copy has only in-frame clones and leaves some out. The table records approximately 30,000 clones, approximately 86% of them present only once. This specimen was CD4+ T cells from PBMCs, taken before stem cell transplantation. The receptors were gathered from a human donor with POMP-related autoinflammation and immune dysregulation (PRAID).

The chain recombines TRBV5-1 with TRBJ1-2; a weak D match, TRBD1 (6 bases). V was shortened by 2 bases and J by 6 bases, with 11 bases between the two germline ends. The germline V gene has CDR1 SGHRS and CDR2 YFSETQ. The CDR3 consists of 13 residues. CDR3 sequence reads: CASSLKGDHGYTF. The CDR3 DNA reads as TGCGCCAGCAGCTTAAAGGGGGATCATGGCTACACCTTC.

This chain connects TRBV19 to TRBJ2-3; 7 bases are a match to TRBD2. CDR3 size: 14 residues. V was pared by 6 bases and J by 5 bases, with 8 bases of the junction left unmatched. Germline V gives CDR1 LNHDA, CDR2 SQIVND (reference sequence). CDR3 loop: CASRGQGGLDTQYF. The DNA for the CDR3 is TGTGCCAGTAGAGGTCAGGGAGGGTTAGATACGCAGTATTTT.

The gene calls are TRBV2 and TRBJ2-3; possible D gene TRBD2, 5 bases. Germline V lookup: CDR1 SNHLY, CDR2 FYNNEI. The CDR3 spans 16 residues. The ends were cut back, 6 bases at V and 2 bases at J, with 18 bases in the middle. The CDR3: CASRQKRGLFTDTQYF. The CDR3 DNA is TGTGCCAGCAGACAAAAACGGGGTCTGTTCACAGATACGCAGTATTTT. Drawing the rest from reference TRBV2 and TRBJ2-3, the complete variable domain is EPEVTQTPSHQVTQMGQEVILRCVPISNHLYFYWYRQILGQKVEFLVSFYNNEISEKSEIFDDQFSVERPDGSNFTLKIRSTKLEDSAMYFCASRQKRGLFTDTQYFGPGTRLTVL.

The genes are TRBV2 and TRBJ1-5, with 9 nucleotides matching TRBD1. This CDR3 has 14 residues. Germline V gene data show CDR1 as SNHLY and CDR2 as FYNNEI. The V gene end was trimmed by 5 bases and the J gene end by 2 bases; junction bases not matched to a gene: 1. The CDR3 DNA follows: TGTGCCAGCAGTAACAGGGGGCGCAATCAGCCCCAGCATTTT. It is translated as CASSNRGRNQPQHF.

This sequence joins TRBV5-5 and TRBJ2-5, with TRBD2 matching 9 bases. The CDR3 length is 13 residues. From germline, CDR1 is SGHKS and CDR2 YYEKEE (reference sequence). J lost 5 bases, V lost 3 bases, and 2 bases had no gene match. CDR3 coding DNA: TGTGCCAGCAGCTCCGGACTAGCGGAGACCCAGTACTTC. As protein: CASSSGLAETQYF.

The chain uses TRBV19 and TRBJ1-1; D not certain. The V end was cut by 6 bases, the J end by 3 bases, with 14 bases between. Per the germline V gene, CDR1 is LNHDA and CDR2 is SQIVND (reference sequence). The CDR3 totals 14 residues. CDR3 nucleotide sequence: TGTGCCAGTAGCATTGGGAGTCCAGACACTGAAGCTTTCTTT. Amino acid sequence: CASSIGSPDTEAFF.

V usage is TRBV25-1 and J usage is TRBJ2-1, with a tentative D call TRBD2 (5 bases). The length of the CDR3 is 13 residues. V dropped 3 bases and J dropped 7 bases, with 10 bases sitting between them. The V gene's germline CDR1 is MGHDK and CDR2 SYGVNS. CDR3 in amino acids: CASSEPGGNEQFF. DNA for the CDR3: TGTGCCAGCAGTGAGCCCGGAGGTAATGAGCAGTTCTTC.

This clone was recorded once. The V call is TRBV4-2, the J call TRBJ2-1; 8 bases line up with TRBD2. The germline V gene has CDR1 LGHNA and CDR2 YNFKEQ. The CDR3 spans 15 residues. V shed 3 bases and J 8 bases; nucleotides not matched to a gene: 9. CDR3 loop: CASSQESGSKDEQFF. CDR3 nucleotide sequence: TGTGCCAGCAGCCAGGAAAGCGGGAGTAAGGATGAGCAGTTCTTC.

The rearrangement uses TRBV6-5 and TRBJ2-3; weak D call: TRBD2 (6 bases). Germline CDR1 reads MNHEY; CDR2 reads SVGAGI. CDR3 length: 16 residues. V was cut by 0 bases and J by 1 base, with 11 bases left in between. The DNA for the CDR3 is TGTGCCAGCAGTTACTCACCCGGGACTCGCACAGATACGCAGTATTTT. Translating it yields CASSYSPGTRTDTQYF.

The chain combines TRBV5-1 with TRBJ2-7; 14 nucleotides align to TRBD2. With V trimmed by 5 bases and J by 7 bases, 5 bases remained unmatched. The CDR3 has 14 residues. Germline CDR1 reads SGHRS; CDR2 reads YFSETQ. CDR3 nucleotide sequence: TGCGCCAGCAGGGACGGACTAGCGGGAGGTGAGCAGTACTTC. It codes for CASRDGLAGGEQYF.

The chain recombines TRBV9 with TRBJ2-1; D might be TRBD2 (6 bases). Trimming removed 2 bases from V and 8 bases from J, with 17 bases in between. CDR3 length: 15 residues. The germline CDR1 and CDR2 sequences are SGDLS and YYNGEE. In nucleotides, the CDR3 is TGTGCCAGCAGCGTGGGACTCCGGACGGGCGATGAGCAGTTCTTC. Encoded protein: CASSVGLRTGDEQFF.

The chain recombines TRBV6-5 with TRBJ2-3; D ambiguous. With 7 bases removed from V and 3 bases from J, the gap between germline ends came to 14 bases. CDR1 MNHEY and CDR2 SVGAGI come from the germline V gene. This CDR3 is 14 amino acids long. CDR3 bases: TGTGCCAGCACTCCCACCGTCACGACAGATACGCAGTATTTT. Protein sequence: CASTPTVTTDTQYF.

This chain links TRBV6-1 with TRBJ2-3; the D is unclear. The CDR3 is 13 residues long. The V end was cut by 1 base, the J end by 2 bases, with 4 bases between. The germline V gene encodes CDR1 MNHNS and CDR2 SASEGT. Here the CDR3 reads CASSEGHTDTQYF. CDR3 sequence (DNA): TGTGCCAGCAGTGAAGGACACACAGATACGCAGTATTTT.

This clone showed up just once. This chain uses TRBV4-1 with TRBJ2-7, with no clear D. The CDR3 has 15 residues. Between the trimmed V and J ends, which lost 0 bases and 3 bases, there was a span of 12 bases. Germline-derived CDR1 and CDR2 are MGHRA and YSYEKL. The CDR3 DNA reads as TGCGCCAGCAGCCAAGAGAAAGGACGCCTCTACGAGCAGTACTTC. It translates to CASSQEKGRLYEQYF.

The chain couples TRBV6-5 to TRBJ2-7; a possible D gene is TRBD1 (6 bases). The CDR3 totals 13 residues. Germline V lookup: CDR1 MNHEY, CDR2 SVGAGI. Deletions cut 5 bases from V and 2 bases from J, with 10 bases between. Here the CDR3 reads CASSLRDTYEQYF. In DNA form, the CDR3 reads TGTGCCAGCAGTCTCCGGGACACCTACGAGCAGTACTTC.

The CDR3 loop is CASSLGFAGPADTQYF. The CDR3 DNA follows: TGTGCCAGCAGCTTAGGATTCGCTGGCCCGGCAGATACGCAGTATTTT. This chain joins TRBV11-2 and TRBJ2-3; D is unresolved. The CDR3 extends over 16 amino acids. V shed 1 base and J shed 4 bases, with 15 bases lying between them. Germline V gene lookup returns CDR1 SGHAT and CDR2 FQNNGV.

V usage is TRBV11-2 and J usage is TRBJ1-2, with a tentative D call TRBD1 (5 bases). Germline assignment: CDR1 SGHAT and CDR2 FQNNGV. The V gene lost 4 bases and the J gene lost 6 bases, with 18 bases spanning the gap. The CDR3 contains 15 residues. As DNA, the CDR3 is TGTGCCAGCAGCTACGATTTTCAGGGAAACGATGGCTACACCTTC. Its translation is CASSYDFQGNDGYTF.

The chain joins TRBV2 to TRBJ2-1; the match to TRBD2 covers 16 bases. The junction had 6 bases not matched to a gene; V was cut back by 3 bases and J by 4 bases. Germline V lookup: CDR1 SNHLY, CDR2 FYNNEI. The CDR3 sequence is 18 residues long. CDR3 DNA: TGTGCCAGCAGTGAGGGACTAGCGGGAGGGCCGGGTTACAATGAGCAGTTCTTC. Translated: CASSEGLAGGPGYNEQFF.

The chain links TRBV7-9 to TRBJ1-1, with 10 bases fitting TRBD1. Germline V gives CDR1 SEHNR, CDR2 FQNEAQ (reference sequence). This CDR3 contains 17 residues. Unmatched junction bases numbered 13, after V lost 5 bases and J lost 4 bases. CDR3 DNA sequence: TGTGCCAGCAGCCCTAGACAGGGGGCAGCTATTCGCACTGAAGCTTTCTTT. Its translation is CASSPRQGAAIRTEAFF.

A few counts support this clone. V is TRBV2 and J is TRBJ1-1; D is perhaps TRBD1 (5 bases). CDR1 and CDR2 (germline): SNHLY, FYNNEI. This CDR3 has 13 amino acids. Trimming left V 6 bases short and J 1 base short, with 9 bases between. CDR3 sequence (DNA): TGTGCCAGCAGCGCGACAGAGAACACTGAAGCTTTCTTT. Protein: CASSATENTEAFF.

The CDR3 is CAWSEQSLNQPQHF. Written as DNA, the CDR3 is TGTGCCTGGAGTGAACAGTCTTTAAATCAGCCCCAGCATTTT. This sequence joins TRBV30 and TRBJ1-5; no clear D gene. Trimming cost V 1 base and J 4 bases, with 11 bases left between them. Germline CDR1 reads GTSNPN; CDR2 reads SVGIG (reference sequence). The CDR3 totals 14 residues.

J is TRBJ2-7 and V is TRBV10-3; D remains unclear. CDR3 length equals 12 residues. Between the trimmed V and J ends, which lost 4 bases and 4 bases, there was a span of 8 bases. Germline lookup yields CDR1 ENHRY and CDR2 SYGVKD. In DNA form, the CDR3 reads TGTGCCATCAGTGGTACAGAATACGAGCAGTACTTC. The encoded protein is CAISGTEYEQYF.

This chain joins TRBV5-6 and TRBJ2-7; 13 nucleotides align to TRBD2. Losses at the gene ends were 4 bases for V and 0 bases for J; bases not matched to a gene: 4. There are 16 residues in the CDR3. Germline-derived CDR1 and CDR2 are SGHDT and YYEEEE. CDR3 coding DNA: TGTGCCAGCAGCCTCGGACTAGCGGGGGCCTCCTACGAGCAGTACTTC. As protein: CASSLGLAGASYEQYF.

This clone has only a few counts. The chain links TRBV28 to TRBJ1-5, with D possibly TRBD1 on 5 matching bases. The length of the CDR3 is 14 residues. Germline values: CDR1 MDHEN, CDR2 SYDVKM. V dropped 3 bases and J dropped 1 base, with 7 bases sitting between them. CDR3 nucleotide sequence: TGTGCCAGCAGTTTGACAGTGAGCAATCAGCCCCAGCATTTT. It translates to CASSLTVSNQPQHF.

The chain carries TRBV13 and TRBJ1-2, with unresolved D. CDR1 and CDR2 from the germline V gene are PRHDT and FYEKMQ (reference sequence). Trimming pared 5 bases from V and 4 bases from J, leaving 11 bases between. CDR3 length equals 13 residues. CDR3 amino acids: CASSITDGYGYTF. CDR3 bases: TGTGCCAGCAGCATCACGGACGGCTATGGCTACACCTTC.

This rearrangement joins TRBV5-1 to TRBJ2-3; no firm D call. V was pared by 1 base and J by 0 bases, with 9 bases between. CDR3 size: 15 residues. From germline, CDR1 is SGHRS and CDR2 YFSETQ. The CDR3 DNA reads as TGCGCCAGCAGCTTGTATCCCAGAAGCACAGATACGCAGTATTTT. It is translated as CASSLYPRSTDTQYF. Full variable domain (rest looked up from reference TRBV5-1 and TRBJ2-3): KAGVTQTPRYLIKTRGQQVTLSCSPISGHRSVSWYQQTPGQGLQFLFEYFSETQRNKGNFPGRFSGRQFSNSRSEMNVSTLELGDSALYLCASSLYPRSTDTQYFGPGTRLTVL.